One T cell receptor beta chain is described in this entry. Its antigen is unidentified. The entry originates in a study of T cell responses to AZD1222 COVID-19 vaccine. Produced via immunoSEQ multiplex PCR; TCRdb's table is partial and in-frame only. The data show 25,000 to 40,000 clones, 70% to 90% seen once. Germline V CDR1 and CDR2: SGHNT, YYREEE (reference sequence). The CDR3 has 15 residues. Trimming took 6 bases from V and 2 from J; bases not matched to a gene: 9. Overall study findings and caveats: Spike-spanning, vaccine-associated CD4 TCRs were dominant at 160-218 and 743-854. Repertoire collection took place solely once the T cell response had peaked.

This TCR was sampled from an adult who received the AZD1222 COVID-19 vaccine. The chain links TRBV5-4 to TRBJ2-7; 9 bases are a match to TRBD2. Sequencing used peripheral blood, obtained 28 days after the second AZD1222 dose. The CDR3 loop reads CASTTGTSQTYEQYF. CDR3 in DNA: TGTGCCAGCACCACCGGGACTAGCCAGACCTACGAGCAGTACTTC.